This T cell receptor (beta chain) was captured in a study of T cell responses to AZD1222 COVID-19 vaccine. Study summary: Some second doses came at about 4 weeks and others at about 12 weeks; these were pooled.

The method was immunoSEQ multiplex PCR; TCRdb's version includes in-frame clones alone and lacks a portion of them. Here the sample spans 25,000 to 35,000 clones, over 90% being singletons. With regard to this clone: What it recognizes is unknown.

Study results and caveats: Only six or seven AZD1222 recipients tested seropositive at baseline. An increase in Spike-specific TCR breadth and depth was observed after two AZD1222 doses.

Trimming removed 2 bases from V and 8 bases from J; junction bases left unmatched: 9. CDR3 length equals 14 residues. Germline V gene lookup returns CDR1 SGDLS and CDR2 YYNGEE. The sample consisted of peripheral blood, taken on day 0 of AZD1222 vaccination. This chain links TRBV9 with TRBJ1-1, with 7 bases matching TRBD1. The TCR sequence derives from an adult in good health. Written as DNA, the CDR3 is TGTGCCAGCAGCGTTTCACCCCAGGGGGAGGAAGCTTTCTTT. As protein: CASSVSPQGEEAFF. Full variable domain (remainder filled in from reference TRBV9 and TRBJ1-1): DSGVTQTPKHLITATGQRVTLRCSPRSGDLSVYWYQQSLDQGLQFLIQYYNGEERAKGNILERFSAQQFPDLHSELNLSSLELGDSALYFCASSVSPQGEEAFFGQGTRLTVV.